The 19 T cell receptor beta chains reported below all come from one sample, sequenced in a study of cytomegalovirus exposure and HLA in healthy donors. 13 Jbeta primers and 60 Vbeta primers were used for the PCR. Produced via immunoSEQ multiplex PCR; TCRdb's table is partial and in-frame only. The data contain 100,000 to 120,000 clones, 60% to 85% of them singletons. The sequencing input was PBMCs. The receptors shown here come from a woman aged 30 to 39 in good health and CMV-seronegative.

The CDR3 nucleotides read TGTGCCAGTAGTTCAGGGGTTGGCGATGAGCAGTTCTTC. This sequence encodes CASSSGVGDEQFF. V and J are TRBV19 and TRBJ2-1; perhaps TRBD1 as D (6 bases). V lost 5 bases and J 8 bases, leaving 13 bases between the germline ends. There are 13 residues in the CDR3. Germline V gene sequence: CDR1 LNHDA, CDR2 SQIVND (reference sequence).

The rearrangement uses TRBV7-2 and TRBJ1-1; D unclear. CDR1 and CDR2 (germline): SGHTA, FQGNSA. The CDR3 is 13 residues long. Trimming cost V 0 bases and J 2 bases, with 4 bases left between them. DNA of the CDR3: TGTGCCAGCAGCTTAGCACTAAACACTGAAGCTTTCTTT. Its translation is CASSLALNTEAFF.

CDR3 region: CASSEVNYGYTF. The CDR3 nucleotides read TGTGCCAGCAGTGAAGTAAACTATGGCTACACCTTC. The gene calls are TRBV2 and TRBJ1-2; D remains unclear. This CDR3 has 12 amino acids. From germline, CDR1 is SNHLY and CDR2 FYNNEI. Trimming removed 1 base at V and 2 bases at J, with 2 bases between.

The J gene is TRBJ2-5, the V gene TRBV13, with a possible D match to TRBD1 (5 bases). Trimming stripped 5 bases from V and 5 bases from J, with 15 bases between. The CDR3 totals 14 residues. Germline lookup yields CDR1 PRHDT and CDR2 FYEKMQ (reference sequence). CDR3 sequence (DNA): TGTGCCAGCAGCCGCGATGGGGCCGGGGAGACCCAGTACTTC. Encoded protein: CASSRDGAGETQYF.

This clone has just one count. CDR3 coding DNA: TGCGCCAGCAGCCACGGGACAGGAGGCGATGAGCAGTTCTTC. This encodes CASSHGTGGDEQFF. The chain uses TRBV4-3 and TRBJ2-1, with 8 positions matching TRBD1. V lost 3 bases to trimming and J lost 8 bases; unmatched junction nucleotides: 6. The germline CDR1 and CDR2 sequences are LGHNA and YSLEER. The CDR3 spans 14 residues.

The rearrangement joins TRBV18 to TRBJ1-1; D is uncertain. The germline V gene encodes CDR1 KGHSH and CDR2 LQKENI. V was trimmed by 3 bases and J by 1 base, leaving 9 bases between them. The CDR3 totals 14 residues. The CDR3 sequence is CASSPAARNTEAFF. The CDR3 bases are TGTGCCAGCTCACCCGCCGCTAGGAACACTGAAGCTTTCTTT.

The gene calls are TRBV6-5 and TRBJ1-6; D gene uncertain. Germline CDR1 MNHEY, CDR2 SVGAGI. The CDR3 runs 14 residues. V was cut by 2 bases and J by 9 bases, with 11 bases left in between. CDR3 protein: CASSYGSAGSPLHF. CDR3 DNA: TGTGCCAGCAGTTACGGTTCTGCGGGTTCACCCCTCCACTTT.

This chain links TRBV4-2 with TRBJ2-7; possible D gene TRBD2, 5 bases. The CDR3 runs to 14 residues. CDR1 and CDR2 from the germline V gene are LGHNA and YNFKEQ. V shed 1 base and J shed 0 bases, with 7 bases lying between them. Here the CDR3 reads CASSQVDSSYEQYF. The CDR3 nucleotides are TGTGCCAGCAGCCAAGTGGACTCCTCCTACGAGCAGTACTTC.

V is TRBV30 and J is TRBJ2-1; a possible D gene is TRBD2 (5 bases). Trimming pared 2 bases from V and 2 bases from J, leaving 19 bases between. This CDR3 is built from 17 residues. Germline values: CDR1 GTSNPN, CDR2 SVGIG (reference sequence). In DNA form, the CDR3 reads TGTGCCTGGAGTCCCTCCATGGGGAGCGGTCCCTACAATGAGCAGTTCTTC. Translated: CAWSPSMGSGPYNEQFF. The full variable domain, its missing parts supplied by reference TRBV30 and TRBJ2-1, is SQTIHQWPATLVQPVGSPLSLECTVEGTSNPNLYWYRQAAGRGLQLLFYSVGIGQISSEVPQNLSASRPQDRQFILSSKKLLLSDSGFYLCAWSPSMGSGPYNEQFFGPGTRLTVL.

This clone appeared once. The chain uses TRBV6-4 and TRBJ2-1; D is perhaps TRBD2 (5 bases). The V gene's germline CDR1 is MRHNA and CDR2 SNTAGT. The CDR3 is made up of 18 amino acids. The V and J ends lost 0 bases and 0 bases respectively, with 15 bases between them. The CDR3 DNA reads TGTGCCAGCAGTGACTCGATAAGTCTAGCAGGCTCCTACAATGAGCAGTTCTTC. Its translation is CASSDSISLAGSYNEQFF.

CDR3 nucleotides: TGCGCCAGCAGTGAGTACGGTAGCGGGGGAAATGAGCAGTTCTTC. It is translated as CASSEYGSGGNEQFF. The rearrangement links TRBV10-2 to TRBJ2-1, with TRBD2 matching over 9 bases. Germline V gene data show CDR1 as WSHSY and CDR2 as SAAADI. J gave up 7 bases and V 1 base, and 5 bases lay outside the gene matches. The CDR3 spans 15 residues.

The chain carries TRBV2 and TRBJ1-1; 12 nucleotides align to TRBD1. CDR3 length: 18 residues. Germline lookup yields CDR1 SNHLY and CDR2 FYNNEI. V shed 3 bases and J 4 bases; nucleotides not matched to a gene: 12. The CDR3 coding sequence is TGTGCCAGCAGTGATCATGAGGGACAGGGGGCGCCGGGCACTGAAGCTTTCTTT. This encodes CASSDHEGQGAPGTEAFF.

The gene calls are TRBV25-1 and TRBJ1-4; D is ambiguous. This CDR3 contains 12 residues. With 3 bases removed from V and 8 bases from J, the gap between germline ends came to 7 bases. Per the germline V gene, CDR1 is MGHDK and CDR2 is SYGVNS. CDR3 sequence: CASSDFGEKLFF. The CDR3 DNA is TGTGCCAGCAGTGACTTCGGGGAAAAACTGTTTTTT.

This clone was seen only once. The chain joins TRBV28 to TRBJ1-5; tentative D call: TRBD1 (6 bases). The CDR3 contains 16 residues. The V gene's germline CDR1 is MDHEN and CDR2 SYDVKM. Trimming removed 1 base at V and 2 bases at J, with 12 bases between. The CDR3 region is CASSLFPPGGNQPQHF. Written as DNA, the CDR3 is TGTGCCAGCAGTTTATTCCCTCCAGGGGGCAATCAGCCCCAGCATTTT.

The rearrangement links TRBV4-1 to TRBJ2-7; 7 bases match TRBD1. CDR3 length: 15 residues. After removal of 0 bases from V and 3 bases from J, the junction contained 5 bases not matched to a gene. The germline V gene encodes CDR1 MGHRA and CDR2 YSYEKL. CDR3 region: CASSQERTGYYEQYF. DNA for the CDR3: TGCGCCAGCAGCCAAGAAAGGACAGGCTACTACGAGCAGTACTTC.

This clone was seen just once. The genes are TRBV30 and TRBJ2-3; unclear D gene. The CDR3 has 12 residues. Trimming removed 5 bases from V and 1 base from J, with 7 bases in between. The V gene's germline CDR1 is GTSNPN and CDR2 SVGIG (reference sequence). CDR3 coding DNA: TGTGCCTGGGGGCCCGGCACAGATACGCAGTATTTT. This sequence encodes CAWGPGTDTQYF.

The chain employs TRBV7-2 and TRBJ2-5; possibly TRBD1 for D (6 bases). The germline V and J ends were trimmed by 5 bases and 5 bases, with 15 bases remaining between them. The CDR3 sequence is 14 residues long. Germline lookup yields CDR1 SGHTA and CDR2 FQGNSA. DNA for the CDR3: TGTGCCAGCAGCCCGAGGGGACAAGCGGAGACCCAGTACTTC. Translating gives CASSPRGQAETQYF.

The sample holds one count of this clone. This chain links TRBV7-2 with TRBJ1-4; 7 bases are a match to TRBD1. The CDR3 has 13 residues. Germline V gene sequence: CDR1 SGHTA, CDR2 FQGNSA. Trimming removed 3 bases from V and 8 bases from J; junction bases left unmatched: 3. CDR3 region: CASSFDRAEKLFF. The CDR3 DNA reads as TGTGCCAGCAGCTTCGACAGGGCGGAAAAACTGTTTTTT.

This sequence joins TRBV7-9 and TRBJ1-2, with 9 bases aligning to TRBD1. The junction had 6 bases not matched to a gene; V was cut back by 6 bases and J by 4 bases. The CDR3 length is 14 residues. Germline V lookup: CDR1 SEHNR, CDR2 FQNEAQ (reference sequence). CDR3 DNA sequence: TGTGCCAGCAGTCGCCTGGACAGGGGCTATGGCTACACCTTC. It encodes CASSRLDRGYGYTF. Drawing the rest from reference TRBV7-9 and TRBJ1-2, the complete variable domain is DTGVSQNPRHKITKRGQNVTFRCDPISEHNRLYWYRQTLGQGPEFLTYFQNEAQLEKSRLLSDRFSAERPKGSFSTLEIQRTEQGDSAMYLCASSRLDRGYGYTFGSGTRLTVV.